The TCR beta chain under discussion was sequenced for a study of graft-versus-host responses after intestinal transplantation. Study summary: Recipients got multivisceral, liver-intestinal, or isolated intestinal transplants.

Sequencing was performed with immunoSEQ multiplex PCR; in TCRdb, only in-frame clones are kept and a portion is missing. The sample lists around 8,400 clones, roughly 70% occurring once. Whole-study results and caveats: GvH clones were identified in recipient marrow, with some first appearing in ileum or blood. Allografts from individuals with graft-donor T cell macrochimerism displayed high graft-versus-host to host-versus-graft clonal ratios.

Unmatched junction bases numbered 3, after V lost 1 base and J lost 2 bases. CDR3 length equals 16 residues. The germline V gene encodes CDR1 MNHNS and CDR2 SASEGT. Lamina propria and intraepithelial lymphocytes were released by processing graft tissue. A remark on this clone: Its antigen is still unknown.

This chain uses TRBV6-1 with TRBJ2-1, with 9 bases matching TRBD2. The sequencing here drew on ileum tissue, taken about 67 weeks after intestinal transplant. This clonotype was sampled from a human patient who received an intestinal transplant, so some T cells may come from the graft donor. The CDR3 bases are TGTGCCAGCAGTGAAGATAGCGGGGGTCCCTACAATGAGCAGTTCTTC. Its protein is CASSEDSGGPYNEQFF.